A single sample gave rise to the 9 T cell receptor beta chains below, sequenced in a study of shared clonotypes between healthy human individuals. Method: immunoSEQ multiplex PCR; TCRdb's copy keeps in-frame clones and lacks some. The data show over a million clones, with about three quarters seen just once and roughly 1.4% held by the top ten. The sample consisted of memory CD4+ T cells sorted from blood. Regarding subset: CD45RA-negative fraction. All receptors derive from a man between 18 and 29 years old in good health.

As regards this clone: Sequence at one end of the junction differs from germline and may be a read error. The CDR3 protein is CASSYTDRGRKLF. The CDR3 DNA reads as TGTGCCAGCAGCTACACTGACAGGGGGCGAAAACTCTTC. The chain links TRBV11-2 to TRBJ2-1; 10 bases match TRBD1. This CDR3 is 13 amino acids long. In germline, CDR1 is SGHAT, CDR2 FQNNGV.

The chain recombines TRBV7-3 with TRBJ2-2; D is undetermined. V was pared by 2 bases and J by 0 bases, with 4 bases between. The germline V gene has CDR1 SGHTA and CDR2 FQGTGA. The CDR3 loop spans 14 amino acids. The CDR3 spells CASSLVPNTGELFF. In DNA, the CDR3 is TGTGCCAGCAGCTTAGTTCCGAACACCGGGGAGCTGTTTTTT.

The genes are TRBV27 and TRBJ2-5; 8 positions match TRBD1. The V segment lost 5 bases and the J segment 4 bases; nucleotides outside the gene matches: 3. This CDR3 has 13 residues. Germline V gives CDR1 MNHEY, CDR2 SMNVEV (reference sequence). CDR3 region: CASSRTGSETQYF. The DNA for the CDR3 is TGTGCCAGCAGTAGGACAGGGTCAGAGACCCAGTACTTC.

This clone has only one observation. V gene TRBV6-1 combines with J gene TRBJ1-6, with 8 bases fitting TRBD1. This CDR3 is built from 14 residues. The junction had 7 bases not matched to a gene; V was cut back by 8 bases and J by 7 bases. Germline V gene data show CDR1 as MNHNS and CDR2 as SASEGT. CDR3 sequence reads: CASGQDRENSPLHF. As DNA, the CDR3 is TGTGCCAGCGGCCAGGACAGGGAAAATTCACCCCTCCACTTT.

The chain carries TRBV6-6 and TRBJ1-3; no clear D gene. In germline, CDR1 is MNHNY, CDR2 SVGAGI (reference sequence). CDR3 length equals 12 residues. V gave up 2 bases and J gave up 10 bases, with 9 bases separating them. DNA of the CDR3: TGTGCCAGCAGTTACCCCGGAGGGACCATATATTTT. Protein product: CASSYPGGTIYF.

The sample holds a few counts of this clone. The chain couples TRBV7-9 to TRBJ2-1; no clear D gene. This CDR3 has 15 amino acids. Germline CDR1 SEHNR, CDR2 FQNEAQ (reference sequence). V lost 0 bases and J lost 2, with 8 bases in between. This CDR3 is CASSLALVTYNEQFF. For the CDR3, the DNA is TGTGCCAGCAGCTTAGCGTTGGTCACCTACAATGAGCAGTTCTTC. Combining the CDR3 with reference TRBV7-9 and TRBJ2-1 gives the whole variable domain DTGVSQNPRHKITKRGQNVTFRCDPISEHNRLYWYRQTLGQGPEFLTYFQNEAQLEKSRLLSDRFSAERPKGSFSTLEIQRTEQGDSAMYLCASSLALVTYNEQFFGPGTRLTVL.

Written as DNA, the CDR3 is TGTGCCAGCAGTGGGGACGGGACGGGTTCTGGAAACACCATATATTTT. Amino acids: CASSGDGTGSGNTIYF. The rearrangement links TRBV25-1 to TRBJ1-3; the D gene is possibly TRBD1 (5 bases). Per the germline V gene, CDR1 is MGHDK and CDR2 is SYGVNS. The CDR3 is 16 amino acids. V lost 4 bases and J 1 base, leaving 14 bases between the germline ends.

V gene TRBV6-1 combines with J gene TRBJ1-2; 7 bases are shared with TRBD1. Germline CDR1 reads MNHNS; CDR2 reads SASEGT. The V segment lost 5 bases and the J segment 7 bases; nucleotides outside the gene matches: 4. The CDR3 covers 12 residues. The CDR3 loop reads CASSSDRAGYTF. CDR3 nucleotide sequence: TGTGCCAGCAGTTCCGACAGGGCTGGCTACACCTTC.

The CDR3 loop reads CASRSAASASYEQYF. The DNA of the CDR3 is TGTGCCAGCAGATCGGCGGCTAGCGCCTCCTACGAGCAGTACTTC. The chain is built from TRBV6-5 and TRBJ2-7, with D perhaps TRBD2 (6 bases). This CDR3 is built from 15 residues. Per the germline V gene, CDR1 is MNHEY and CDR2 is SVGAGI. V lost 6 bases to trimming and J lost 0 bases, with 15 bases between them.